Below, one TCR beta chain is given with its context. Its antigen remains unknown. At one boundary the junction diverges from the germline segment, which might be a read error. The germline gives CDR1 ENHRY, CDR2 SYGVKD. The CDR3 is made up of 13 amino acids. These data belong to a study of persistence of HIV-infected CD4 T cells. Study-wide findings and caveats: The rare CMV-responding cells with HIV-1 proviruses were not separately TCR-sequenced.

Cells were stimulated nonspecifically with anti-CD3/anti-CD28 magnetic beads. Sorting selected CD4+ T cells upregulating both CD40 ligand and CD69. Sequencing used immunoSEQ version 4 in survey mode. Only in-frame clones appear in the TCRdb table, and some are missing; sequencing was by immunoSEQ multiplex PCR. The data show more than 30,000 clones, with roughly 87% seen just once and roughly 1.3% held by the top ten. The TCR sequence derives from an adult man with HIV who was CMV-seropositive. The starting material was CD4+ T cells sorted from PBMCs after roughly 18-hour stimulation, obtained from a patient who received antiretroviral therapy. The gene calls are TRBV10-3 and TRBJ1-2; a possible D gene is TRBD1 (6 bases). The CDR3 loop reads CAISKSEGDGYTF. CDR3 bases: TGTGCCATCAGTAAGTCAGAGGGGGATGGCTACACCTTC.